These 2 T cell receptor beta chains were all obtained from the same sample, sequenced in a study of graft-versus-host responses after intestinal transplantation. Here immunoSEQ multiplex PCR was the method, and the copy in TCRdb shows in-frame clones only, minus some. The sample has under 100,000 clones, less than 95% seen once. These receptors have no identified antigens. Sequencing used unstimulated CD8+ T cells sorted from spleen or lymph node cells, obtained before transplant. The source is a human donor who was the organ donor for an intestinal transplant.

The rearrangement uses TRBV28 and TRBJ2-5; D may be TRBD1 (6 bases). Gene TRBJ2-7 matches the end of the DNA better, so the J call may be wrong. Germline V CDR1 and CDR2: MDHEN, SYDVKM. The CDR3 runs 15 residues. The chain's CDR3 is CASSLVAGVAYEQYF. In nucleotides, the CDR3 is TGTGCCAGCAGTTTAGTGGCAGGGGTCGCCTACGAGCAGTACTTC.

CDR3 region: CASMTSGGVGLGKTQYF. The CDR3 DNA sequence: TGTGCCAGCATGACTAGCGGGGGGGTCGGACTGGGAAAGACCCAGTACTTC. V usage is TRBV2 and J usage is TRBJ2-5, with TRBD2 matching over 14 bases. This CDR3 contains 17 residues. With V trimmed by 7 bases and J by 6 bases, 13 bases remained unmatched. Germline V CDR1 and CDR2: SNHLY, FYNNEI.